This T cell receptor (beta chain) was captured by sequencing in a study of T cell changes during pregnancy in multiple sclerosis. TCRdb's table, derived via immunoSEQ multiplex PCR, lists solely in-frame clones and lacks some. The sample includes around 30,000 clones, approximately 90% of them seen just once. The germline V and J ends were trimmed by 8 bases and 6 bases, with 11 bases remaining between them. Germline CDR1 reads LNHDA; CDR2 reads SQIVND (reference sequence). This CDR3 is 12 amino acids long. The sequence came from a female donor with multiple sclerosis, enrolled in a pregnancy study. The material was CD8+ T cells from peripheral blood mononuclear cells, obtained in the third trimester of pregnancy. The V gene is TRBV19, the J gene TRBJ2-1; D is perhaps TRBD1 (7 bases). CDR3 residues: CASWQGGNEQFF. The CDR3 region has the DNA TGTGCCAGTTGGCAGGGGGGCAATGAGCAGTTCTTC.